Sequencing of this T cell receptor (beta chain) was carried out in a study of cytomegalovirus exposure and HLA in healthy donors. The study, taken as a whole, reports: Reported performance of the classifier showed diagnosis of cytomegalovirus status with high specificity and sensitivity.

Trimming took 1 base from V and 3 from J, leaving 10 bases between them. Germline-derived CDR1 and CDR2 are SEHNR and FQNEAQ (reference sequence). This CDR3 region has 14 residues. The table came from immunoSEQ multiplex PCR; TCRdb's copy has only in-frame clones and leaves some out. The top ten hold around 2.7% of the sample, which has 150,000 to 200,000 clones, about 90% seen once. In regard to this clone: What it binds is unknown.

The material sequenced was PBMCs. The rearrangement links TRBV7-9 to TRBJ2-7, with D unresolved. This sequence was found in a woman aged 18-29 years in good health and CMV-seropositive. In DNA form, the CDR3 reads TGTGCCAGCAGCTTAGTTGGCGGCCACTACGAGCAGTACTTC. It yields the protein CASSLVGGHYEQYF.